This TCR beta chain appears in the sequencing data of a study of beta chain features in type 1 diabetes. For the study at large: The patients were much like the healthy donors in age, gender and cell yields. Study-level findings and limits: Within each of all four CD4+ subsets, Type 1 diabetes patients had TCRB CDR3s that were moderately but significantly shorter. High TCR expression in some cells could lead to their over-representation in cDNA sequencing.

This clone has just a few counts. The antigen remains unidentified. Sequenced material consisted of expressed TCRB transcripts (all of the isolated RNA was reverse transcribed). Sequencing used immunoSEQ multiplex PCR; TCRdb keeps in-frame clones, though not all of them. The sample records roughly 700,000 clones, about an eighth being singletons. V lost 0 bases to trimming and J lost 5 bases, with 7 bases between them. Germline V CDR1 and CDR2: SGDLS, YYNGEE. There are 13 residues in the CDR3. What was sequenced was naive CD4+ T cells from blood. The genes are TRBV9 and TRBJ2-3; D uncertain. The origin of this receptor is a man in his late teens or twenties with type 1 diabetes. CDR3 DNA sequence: TGTGCCAGCAGCGTAGGCGAAGGAGATACGCAGTATTTT. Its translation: CASSVGEGDTQYF.